What follows are 32 T cell receptor beta chains derived from one specimen sequenced in a study of blood T cell repertoires in COVID-19. Libraries were prepared by immunoSEQ multiplex PCR; TCRdb keeps only in-frame clonotypes and omits some of them. The table records about 140,000 clones, 85% to 90% of them present only once. The sequencing sample was made of peripheral blood. The receptors originated from a human donor in a cohort sampled during active COVID-19.

V and J are TRBV3-1 (or the pseudogene TRBV3-2) and TRBJ1-1; D is unresolved. Germline lookup yields CDR1 LGHDT and CDR2 YNNKEL (reference sequence). This CDR3 is 11 amino acids long. V gave up 4 bases and J gave up 7 bases, with 7 bases separating them. Here the CDR3 DNA reads TGTGCCAGCAGCCTCACAGATGAAGCTTTCTTT. Translation gives CASSLTDEAFF.

V and J are TRBV11-2 and TRBJ2-3; D may be TRBD2 (6 bases). The CDR3 contains 14 residues. Germline CDR1 SGHAT, CDR2 FQNNGV. V shed 8 bases and J shed 2 bases, with 14 bases lying between them. In DNA, the CDR3 is TGTGCCAGCTTACCGGGACTTTACACAGATACGCAGTATTTT. As protein: CASLPGLYTDTQYF.

V gene TRBV5-1 combines with J gene TRBJ2-1, with D possibly being TRBD1 (5 bases). The CDR3 length is 15 residues. The germline CDR1 and CDR2 sequences are SGHRS and YFSETQ. Trimming took 0 bases from V and 5 from J, leaving 12 bases between them. CDR3 sequence reads: CASSLVGDYNNEQFF. DNA of the CDR3: TGCGCCAGCAGCTTGGTAGGGGATTACAACAATGAGCAGTTCTTC.

This clone came up once. Written as DNA, the CDR3 is TGCGCCAGCAGCCAAGAAAGCGGGGCCTTAGTACCCTACGAGCAGTACTTC. Protein product: CASSQESGALVPYEQYF. The chain couples TRBV4-1 to TRBJ2-7; 7 positions match TRBD2. CDR1 and CDR2 from the germline V gene are MGHRA and YSYEKL. The CDR3 totals 17 residues. Trimming removed 0 bases from V and 2 bases from J; junction bases left unmatched: 10.

The chain is built from TRBV3-1 (or the pseudogene TRBV3-2) and TRBJ1-2, with TRBD1 as a possible D gene (5 bases). Germline loops: CDR1 LGHDT, CDR2 YNNKEL (reference sequence). Trimming took off 4 bases at V and 6 bases at J, with 15 bases between the two ends. The length of the CDR3 is 14 residues. The CDR3: CASSLAAGGDGYTF. CDR3 nucleotides: TGTGCCAGCAGCCTCGCCGCGGGGGGGGATGGCTACACCTTC.

The gene calls are TRBV9 and TRBJ2-1; D perhaps matches TRBD2 (8 bases). From germline, CDR1 is SGDLS and CDR2 YYNGEE. V gave up 4 bases and J gave up 2 bases, with 13 bases separating them. This CDR3 has 15 residues. CDR3 region: CASSPGGGAYNEQFF. CDR3 DNA sequence: TGTGCCAGCAGCCCGGGAGGGGGCGCCTACAATGAGCAGTTCTTC.

The genes are TRBV19 and TRBJ2-3; D may be TRBD2 (6 bases). This CDR3 has 13 amino acids. V lost 9 bases and J 7 bases, leaving 17 bases between the germline ends. Germline-derived CDR1 and CDR2 are LNHDA and SQIVND (reference sequence). DNA of the CDR3: TGTGCCAGCCGAGGGACTGAGCTACATACGCAGTATTTT. Its protein is CASRGTELHTQYF.

The chain combines TRBV19 with TRBJ2-1, with a possible D match to TRBD2 (5 bases). The CDR3 is 16 amino acids. Deletions cut 1 base from V and 7 bases from J, with 17 bases between. Germline CDR1 reads LNHDA; CDR2 reads SQIVND (reference sequence). This CDR3 is CASSIGSWSGVNEQFF. The CDR3 nucleotides read TGTGCCAGTAGTATAGGGTCTTGGTCCGGGGTAAATGAGCAGTTCTTC.

As for this clone: Distinct nucleotide sequences in the sample also encode this CDR3. V gene TRBV2 combines with J gene TRBJ2-2; 7 bases are a match to TRBD1. The germline CDR1 and CDR2 sequences are SNHLY and FYNNEI. The V gene end was trimmed by 8 bases and the J gene end by 1 base; junction bases not matched to a gene: 4. There are 14 residues in the CDR3. For the CDR3, the DNA is TGTGCCAGCGGACGACAGGGGAACACCGGGGAGCTGTTTTTT. Translated, it gives CASGRQGNTGELFF.

The chain recombines TRBV7-8 with TRBJ2-5; 8 positions match TRBD1. This CDR3 is 15 amino acids long. V gave up 1 base and J gave up 1 base; unmatched junction bases: 2. CDR1 SGHVS and CDR2 FQNEAQ come from the germline V gene. For the CDR3, the DNA is TGTGCCAGCAGCTTAGGGCAGGGGGCCCAAGAGACCCAGTACTTC. Protein sequence: CASSLGQGAQETQYF.

The chain recombines TRBV10-2 with TRBJ1-6; 8 nucleotides agree with TRBD1. Germline values: CDR1 WSHSY, CDR2 SAAADI. V dropped 0 bases and J dropped 6; count of bases not matched to a gene: 4. The length of the CDR3 is 16 residues. CDR3 nucleotide sequence: TGCGCCAGCAGTGAGTCGACAGGGGCCGGTAATTCACCCCTCCACTTT. Translating gives CASSESTGAGNSPLHF.

The DNA of the CDR3 is TGTGCCAGCAGGAGACAGGGAATAGGCACAGATACGCAGTATTTT. Translating it yields CASRRQGIGTDTQYF. This chain links TRBV5-4 with TRBJ2-3; 7 bases match TRBD1. The CDR3 extends over 15 amino acids. Losses at the gene ends were 5 bases for V and 1 base for J; bases not matched to a gene: 7. Per germline, CDR1 SGHNT and CDR2 YYREEE (reference sequence).

This clone was recorded only once. The V call is TRBV5-1, the J call TRBJ1-2, with TRBD1 matching 9 bases. CDR1 and CDR2 from the germline V gene are SGHRS and YFSETQ. The CDR3 is 14 amino acids. Trimming cost V 4 bases and J 5 bases; bases outside gene matches: 6. This chain's CDR3 is CASSDGTGTYGYTF. In DNA, the CDR3 is TGCGCCAGCAGCGACGGGACAGGGACGTATGGCTACACCTTC.

This chain links TRBV2 with TRBJ1-2; 7 bases are shared with TRBD1. The CDR3 is 14 residues long. V was pared by 3 bases and J by 4 bases, with 5 bases of the junction left unmatched. In germline, CDR1 is SNHLY, CDR2 FYNNEI. CDR3 region: CASSEGTASYGYTF. The CDR3 DNA reads as TGTGCCAGCAGTGAGGGGACAGCTTCCTATGGCTACACCTTC.

This chain joins TRBV4-1 and TRBJ1-5; 10 bases map to TRBD1. The CDR3 extends over 15 amino acids. V was pared by 6 bases and J by 6 bases, with 8 bases of the junction left unmatched. Germline CDR1 and CDR2: MGHRA and YSYEKL. The CDR3 coding sequence is TGCGCCAGCAGTCCCGGGACAGGGGCACCTCAGCCCCAGCATTTT. Translating it yields CASSPGTGAPQPQHF.

This chain connects TRBV6-2 or TRBV6-3 to TRBJ2-3; no clear D gene. The CDR3 loop spans 14 amino acids. V lost 2 bases, J lost 2 bases, and 8 bases lay in between. CDR1 is MNHEY and CDR2 is SVGEGT in the germline V gene. The CDR3 nucleotides read TGTGCCAGCAGTTACATTTTAGACACAGATACGCAGTATTTT. This codes for CASSYILDTDTQYF.

The gene calls are TRBV12-3 or TRBV12-4 and TRBJ1-1, with unresolved D. The CDR3 spans 13 residues. Trimming shortened V by 10 bases and J by 6 bases, and 18 bases separated the two germline ends. DNA for the CDR3: TGTGCCACCCGTTCCGGTAGTAACGCTGAAGCTTTCTTT. It encodes CATRSGSNAEAFF.

The count of this clone is one. This sequence joins TRBV6-1 and TRBJ2-7; 11 nucleotides line up with TRBD2. This CDR3 is 15 amino acids long. V shed 2 bases, J shed 4 bases, and the junction held 4 bases outside the gene matches. Germline V gene data show CDR1 as MNHNS and CDR2 as SASEGT. CDR3 sequence reads: CASSERPSGRYEQYF. DNA of the CDR3: TGTGCCAGCAGTGAAAGGCCTAGCGGGAGGTACGAGCAGTACTTC.

DNA of the CDR3: TGCGCCAGCAGCCCAGGGGGGACAGGGCAATATGGCTACACCTTC. As protein: CASSPGGTGQYGYTF. The chain links TRBV5-1 to TRBJ1-2; 9 nucleotides agree with TRBD1. With V trimmed by 4 bases and J by 5 bases, 9 bases remained unmatched. There are 15 residues in the CDR3. The germline V gene encodes CDR1 SGHRS and CDR2 YFSETQ. The full variable domain, rest sourced from reference TRBV5-1 and TRBJ1-2, is KAGVTQTPRYLIKTRGQQVTLSCSPISGHRSVSWYQQTPGQGLQFLFEYFSETQRNKGNFPGRFSGRQFSNSRSEMNVSTLELGDSALYLCASSPGGTGQYGYTFGSGTRLTVV.

The chain links TRBV28 to TRBJ2-3, with 8 bases that match TRBD2. V shed 7 bases, J shed 6 bases, and the junction held 12 bases outside the gene matches. In germline, CDR1 is MDHEN, CDR2 SYDVKM. CDR3 length: 15 residues. The CDR3 nucleotides are TGTGCCAGCACCGGCGGGACTAGAACTTCGGATACGCAGTATTTT. The encoded protein is CASTGGTRTSDTQYF. Looking up the rest from reference TRBV28 and TRBJ2-3 gives the full variable domain: DVKVTQSSRYLVKRTGEKVFLECVQDMDHENMFWYRQDPGLGLRLIYFSYDVKMKEKGDIPEGYSVSREKKERFSLILESASTNQTSMYLCASTGGTRTSDTQYFGPGTRLTVL.

This sequence joins TRBV7-9 and TRBJ2-7, with 7 nucleotides matching TRBD1. The V gene's germline CDR1 is SEHNR and CDR2 FQNEAQ (reference sequence). The CDR3 runs 15 residues. The V gene end was trimmed by 5 bases and the J gene end by 0 bases; junction bases not matched to a gene: 7. The CDR3 DNA is TGTGCCAGCAGCCATACGGGACAGAGCTCCTACGAGCAGTACTTC. Residues: CASSHTGQSSYEQYF.

This chain uses TRBV5-1 with TRBJ2-1; 9 bases are shared with TRBD1. Germline CDR1 is SGHRS and CDR2 is YFSETQ. Trimming removed 1 base from V and 6 bases from J; junction bases left unmatched: 8. The CDR3 consists of 16 residues. CDR3 loop: CASSLNGQGPVNEQFF. The CDR3 DNA reads as TGCGCCAGCAGCTTGAATGGACAGGGGCCCGTCAATGAGCAGTTCTTC.

The V gene is TRBV27, the J gene TRBJ2-3; 10 bases fit TRBD2. The length of the CDR3 is 15 residues. V shed 5 bases, J shed 6 bases, and the junction held 8 bases outside the gene matches. CDR1 and CDR2 from the germline V gene are MNHEY and SMNVEV (reference sequence). The CDR3 DNA sequence: TGTGCCAGCAGTCCGGACGAGCGGGAGGGGGATACGCAGTATTTT. The encoded protein is CASSPDEREGDTQYF.

The chain recombines TRBV19 with TRBJ2-2; the D gene is possibly TRBD2 (7 bases). V lost 7 bases to trimming and J lost 0 bases, with 27 bases between them. From germline, CDR1 is LNHDA and CDR2 SQIVND (reference sequence). CDR3 length equals 20 residues. Here the CDR3 reads CASTARGNREIFANTGELFF. The CDR3 nucleotides read TGTGCCAGTACGGCGCGGGGGAACAGGGAGATATTCGCGAACACCGGGGAGCTGTTTTTT. Full variable domain (remainder filled in from reference TRBV19 and TRBJ2-2): DGGITQSPKYLFRKEGQNVTLSCEQNLNHDAMYWYRQDPGQGLRLIYYSQIVNDFQKGDIAEGYSVSREKKESFPLTVTSAQKNPTAFYLCASTARGNREIFANTGELFFGEGSRLTVL.

V usage is TRBV28 and J usage is TRBJ1-5; D is possibly TRBD1 (6 bases). The germline gives CDR1 MDHEN, CDR2 SYDVKM. With 7 bases removed from V and 3 bases from J, the gap between germline ends came to 13 bases. CDR3 length: 14 amino acids. CDR3 loop: CASNRQGHNQPQHF. The CDR3 bases are TGTGCCAGCAATAGGCAGGGACACAATCAGCCCCAGCATTTT.

V usage is TRBV5-1 and J usage is TRBJ1-3, with D uncertain. The CDR3 has 13 amino acids. Per germline, CDR1 SGHRS and CDR2 YFSETQ. The V gene lost 5 bases and the J gene lost 6 bases, with 12 bases spanning the gap. The CDR3 loop reads CASRKGVENTIYF. Written as DNA, the CDR3 is TGCGCCAGCAGAAAAGGAGTTGAAAACACCATATATTTT.

V and J are TRBV2 and TRBJ2-3; TRBD2 is a possible D gene (6 bases). The V and J ends lost 4 bases and 6 bases respectively, with 17 bases between them. Germline lookup yields CDR1 SNHLY and CDR2 FYNNEI. This CDR3 contains 15 residues. The CDR3 sequence is CASSVRAGRADTQYF. Here the CDR3 DNA reads TGTGCCAGCAGTGTTAGGGCGGGAAGGGCCGATACGCAGTATTTT.

The rearrangement uses TRBV2 and TRBJ2-2, with 8 bases aligning to TRBD1. The length of the CDR3 is 15 residues. CDR1 is SNHLY and CDR2 is FYNNEI in the germline V gene. J gave up 5 bases and V 6 bases, and 8 bases lay outside the gene matches. DNA for the CDR3: TGTGCCAGCAGGAGGGACAGGAGCCCTACCGGGGAGCTGTTTTTT. Its translation is CASRRDRSPTGELFF.

The chain joins TRBV28 to TRBJ2-1; no definite D call. The CDR3 sequence is 20 residues long. The germline V and J ends were trimmed by 2 bases and 8 bases, with 31 bases remaining between them. CDR1 and CDR2 (germline): MDHEN, SYDVKM. CDR3 amino acids: CASSLDLGPLTSPLPHEQFF. Here the CDR3 DNA reads TGTGCCAGCAGTTTAGATCTTGGGCCCCTAACATCCCCTCTTCCACATGAGCAGTTCTTC.

J is TRBJ2-1 and V is TRBV6-5; tentatively, D is TRBD2 (7 bases). The ends were cut back, 8 bases at V and 9 bases at J, with 11 bases in the middle. CDR1 is MNHEY and CDR2 is SVGAGI in the germline V gene. The CDR3 extends over 11 amino acids. This CDR3 is CASRGGVEQFF. As DNA, the CDR3 is TGTGCCAGCCGAGGGGGGGTTGAGCAGTTCTTC.

The chain carries TRBV5-4 and TRBJ2-1, with 9 positions matching TRBD2. Germline V gene sequence: CDR1 SGHNT, CDR2 YYREEE (reference sequence). V lost 0 bases to trimming and J lost 1 base; unmatched junction nucleotides: 5. The CDR3 contains 17 residues. CDR3 protein: CASSLDPSGVSYNEQFF. CDR3 in DNA: TGTGCCAGCAGCTTGGATCCTAGCGGGGTGTCCTACAATGAGCAGTTCTTC.

This clone has more than one count but fewer than ten. The J gene is TRBJ2-7, the V gene TRBV9; possibly TRBD1 for D (6 bases). The germline gives CDR1 SGDLS, CDR2 YYNGEE. The germline V and J ends were trimmed by 4 bases and 6 bases, with 11 bases remaining between them. The CDR3 has 12 amino acids. CDR3 sequence (DNA): TGTGCCAGCAGCATACAGGGTGGCGAGCAGTACTTC. It codes for CASSIQGGEQYF.